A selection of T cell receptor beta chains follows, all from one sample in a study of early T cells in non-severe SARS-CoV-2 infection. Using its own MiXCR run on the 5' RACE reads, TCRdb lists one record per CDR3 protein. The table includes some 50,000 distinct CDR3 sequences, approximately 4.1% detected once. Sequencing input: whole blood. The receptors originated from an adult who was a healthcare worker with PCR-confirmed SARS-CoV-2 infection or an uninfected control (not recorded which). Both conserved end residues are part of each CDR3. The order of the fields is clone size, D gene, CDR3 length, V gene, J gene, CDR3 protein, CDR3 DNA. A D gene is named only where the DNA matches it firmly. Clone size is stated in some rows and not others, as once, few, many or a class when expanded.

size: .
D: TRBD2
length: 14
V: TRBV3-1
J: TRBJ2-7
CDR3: CASSPLAGVYEQYF
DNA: TGTGCCAGCAGCCCACTAGCGGGAGTCTACGAGCAGTACTTC

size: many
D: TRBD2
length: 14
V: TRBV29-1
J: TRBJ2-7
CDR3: CSVGGSGRGNEQYF
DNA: TGCAGCGTTGGAGGTAGCGGGAGAGGTAACGAGCAGTACTTC

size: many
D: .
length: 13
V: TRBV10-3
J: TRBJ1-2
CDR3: CAISAQGNYGYTF
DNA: TGTGCCATCAGTGCTCAGGGGAACTATGGCTACACCTTC

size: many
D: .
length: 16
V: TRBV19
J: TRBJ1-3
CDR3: CASSIEQRSRGNTIYF
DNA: TGTGCCAGTAGTATAGAGCAGAGGTCGCGTGGAAACACCATATATTTT

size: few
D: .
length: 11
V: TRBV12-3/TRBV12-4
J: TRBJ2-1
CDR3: CATRVENEQFF
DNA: TGTGCCACCAGGGTAGAGAATGAGCAGTTCTTC

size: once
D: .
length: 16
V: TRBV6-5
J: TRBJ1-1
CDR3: CASSYNGGYLDTEAFF
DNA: TGTGCCAGCAGTTACAACGGTGGGTACTTGGACACTGAAGCTTTCTTT

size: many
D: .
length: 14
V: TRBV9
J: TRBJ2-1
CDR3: CASSVASRDNEQFF
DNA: TGTGCCAGCAGCGTAGCTTCGAGAGACAATGAGCAGTTCTTC

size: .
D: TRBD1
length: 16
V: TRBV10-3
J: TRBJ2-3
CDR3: CAISEGTGGSTDTQYF
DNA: TGTGCCATCAGTGAGGGGACAGGGGGGTCCACAGATACGCAGTATTTT

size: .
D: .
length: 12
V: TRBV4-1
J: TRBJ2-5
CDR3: CASSQGTETQYF
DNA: TGCGCCAGCAGCCAAGGAACGGAGACCCAGTACTTC

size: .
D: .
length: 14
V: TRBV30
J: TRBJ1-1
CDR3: CAWSNGYANTEAFF
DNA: TGTGCCTGGAGTAATGGGTACGCGAACACTGAAGCTTTCTTT

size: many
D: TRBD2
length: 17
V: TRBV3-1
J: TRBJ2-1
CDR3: CASSPRKPGLTYNEQFF
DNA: TGTGCCAGCAGCCCCCGAAAGCCGGGACTAACGTACAATGAGCAGTTCTTC

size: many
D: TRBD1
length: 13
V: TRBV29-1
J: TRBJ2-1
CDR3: CSVGQGAQNEQFF
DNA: TGCAGCGTCGGACAGGGGGCTCAGAATGAGCAGTTCTTC

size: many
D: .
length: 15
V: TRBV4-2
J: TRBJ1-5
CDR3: CASSRSSTENQPQHF
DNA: TGTGCCAGCAGCCGCAGCTCGACAGAAAATCAGCCCCAGCATTTT

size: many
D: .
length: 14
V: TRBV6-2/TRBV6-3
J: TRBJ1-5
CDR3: CASSPWYSNQPQHF
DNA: TGTGCCAGCAGTCCTTGGTATAGCAATCAGCCCCAGCATTTT

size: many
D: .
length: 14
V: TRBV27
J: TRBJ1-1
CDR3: CASSLAAMNTEAFF
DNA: TGTGCCAGCAGTTTGGCGGCCATGAACACTGAAGCTTTCTTT

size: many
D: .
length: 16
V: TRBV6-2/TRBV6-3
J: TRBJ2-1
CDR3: CASSYGWSFSYNEQFF
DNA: TGTGCCAGCAGTTATGGATGGAGTTTCTCCTACAATGAGCAGTTCTTC

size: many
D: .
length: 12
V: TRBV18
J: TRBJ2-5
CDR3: CASSPEGATQYF
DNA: TGTGCCAGCTCACCAGAGGGTGCGACCCAGTACTTC